Listed here are 7 T cell receptor beta chains from one sample, sequenced in a study of graft-versus-host responses after intestinal transplantation. These receptors' targets are unknown. Using immunoSEQ multiplex PCR, the repertoire was profiled, and TCRdb retains in-frame clones only, with some absent. Seen here are over 100,000 clones, 85% to 95% observed once, and the top ten hold 1% to 1.5%. This sample comprised unstimulated CD8+ T cells sorted from spleen or lymph node cells, obtained before transplant. The receptor source for this set is a human donor who was the organ donor for an intestinal transplant.

The chain carries TRBV21-1 and TRBJ2-4; TRBD1, the table's D call, lacks a check against the DNA. TRBV21-1 is described as a pseudogene. This CDR3 is built from 21 residues. The CDR3 protein is CASSKIIPDGLPTLAKNIQYF. In DNA form, the CDR3 reads TGTGCCAGCAGCAAAATTATACCGGATGGGCTCCCTACTTTAGCCAAAAACATTCAGTACTTC.

The V gene is TRBV19, the J gene TRBJ2-4; perhaps D is TRBD1 or TRBD2 (5 bases each). The length of the CDR3 is 16 residues. Germline V CDR1 and CDR2: LNHDA, SQIVND (reference sequence). Deletions cut 4 bases from V and 5 bases from J, with 18 bases between. CDR3 sequence: CASSTKGRVVQNIQYF. CDR3 nucleotides: TGTGCCAGTAGTACCAAGGGACGGGTGGTCCAAAACATTCAGTACTTC.

This chain uses TRBV7-8 with TRBJ2-7, with 13 bases matching TRBD2. Germline V gene sequence: CDR1 SGHVS, CDR2 FQNEAQ. V shed 5 bases, J shed 5 bases, and the junction held 6 bases outside the gene matches. This CDR3 spans 15 amino acids. CDR3 loop: CASSLGTSGTHEQYF. CDR3 nucleotides: TGTGCCAGCAGCCTAGGGACTAGCGGGACTCACGAGCAGTACTTC.

This chain uses TRBV2 with TRBJ1-1; D unclear. Germline-derived CDR1 and CDR2 are SNHLY and FYNNEI. With 7 bases removed from V and 1 base from J, the gap between germline ends came to 13 bases. The CDR3 is 14 residues long. CDR3: CASILGRRNTEAFF. CDR3 bases: TGTGCCAGCATCCTAGGACGGCGGAACACTGAAGCTTTCTTT.

The chain uses TRBV5-4 and TRBJ1-1, with 8 nucleotides matching TRBD1. Trimming removed 6 bases from V and 3 bases from J; junction bases left unmatched: 16. There are 17 residues in the CDR3. The germline V gene encodes CDR1 SGHNT and CDR2 YYREEE (reference sequence). In DNA, the CDR3 is TGTGCCAGCACCCGGACAGGGCCGACCCCCGGGGACACTGAAGCTTTCTTT. This translates into CASTRTGPTPGDTEAFF. The full variable domain, with the rest looked up from reference TRBV5-4 and TRBJ1-1, is ETGVTQSPTHLIKTRGQQVTLRCSSQSGHNTVSWYQQALGQGPQFIFQYYREEENGRGNFPPRFSGLQFPNYSSELNVNALELDDSALYLCASTRTGPTPGDTEAFFGQGTRLTVV.

As regards this clone: Within the sample, other DNA sequences also encode this same CDR3. J is TRBJ2-7 and V is TRBV9, with TRBD2 identical over 10 bases. Germline CDR1 is SGDLS and CDR2 is YYNGEE. After removal of 3 bases from V and 0 bases from J, the junction contained 0 bases not matched to a gene. The CDR3 is 14 amino acids. The CDR3 reads CASSGTSGSYEQYF. CDR3 nucleotide sequence: TGTGCCAGCAGCGGGACTAGCGGCTCCTACGAGCAGTACTTC.

The chain is built from TRBV28 and TRBJ1-4; tentative D call: TRBD1 (6 bases). V gave up 2 bases and J gave up 4 bases, with 11 bases separating them. The CDR3 spans 15 residues. Germline V CDR1 and CDR2: MDHEN, SYDVKM. The CDR3 protein is CASSLGGTLNEKLFF. The CDR3 nucleotides are TGTGCCAGCAGTTTAGGGGGGACACTTAATGAAAAACTGTTTTTT.